These T cell receptor beta chains were read from a single sample in a study of T cell repertoires in cytomegalovirus infection. The antigens for these receptors are not known. In TCRdb, the reads were re-called with MiXCR into one record per CDR3 protein. The sample carries about 920,000 distinct CDR3 sequences, 25% to 40% recorded once. The material sequenced was cultured CD8+ T cells from PBMCs, taken from culture after CMV antigen stimulation. These receptors came from a human donor in good health (CMV status not recorded). Some clones in this sample may be carry-over from other donors' samples. The CDR3 runs from the conserved cysteine through the conserved F or W. Fields, in order: D gene, J gene, clone size, V gene, CDR3 DNA, CDR3 protein. A D gene is named only where the DNA matches it firmly. Expanded clones are given a class, and other clones once, few, many or no size at all.

D: TRBD2
J: TRBJ2-7
size: .
V: TRBV20-1
DNA: TGCAGTGCTAGTCATAGCGGGCCCAGCTCCTACGAGCAGTACTTC
CDR3: CSASHSGPSSYEQYF

D: TRBD1
J: TRBJ1-1
size: few
V: TRBV7-6
DNA: TGTGCCAGCACCCCGGGACAGGGAATAGATGAAGCTTTCTTT
CDR3: CASTPGQGIDEAFF

D: .
J: TRBJ1-1
size: many
V: TRBV12-3/TRBV12-4
DNA: TGTGCCAGCAGTTGGGTCGAGGGTCTCCGGGGTGAAGCTTTCTTT
CDR3: CASSWVEGLRGEAFF

D: .
J: TRBJ2-1
size: many
V: TRBV24-1
DNA: TGTGCCACCAGTGATAATTCCGGAACGGGGTTCGATGAGCAGTTCTTC
CDR3: CATSDNSGTGFDEQFF

D: TRBD2
J: TRBJ2-1
size: .
V: TRBV10-3
DNA: TGTGCCATCAGTGAGACTAGCGGGATGGATGAGCAGTTCTTC
CDR3: CAISETSGMDEQFF

D: TRBD2
J: TRBJ2-2
size: .
V: TRBV6-2/TRBV6-3
DNA: TGTGCCAGCAACCAAAGGCTAGCGGGGGAGGTCGGGGAGCTGTTTTTT
CDR3: CASNQRLAGEVGELFF

D: .
J: TRBJ1-1
size: .
V: TRBV12-3/TRBV12-4
DNA: TGTGCCAGCAGTTCGTCCATCACTGAAGCTTTCTTT
CDR3: CASSSSITEAFF

D: .
J: TRBJ1-4
size: few
V: TRBV7-6
DNA: TGTGCCAGCAGCTCCGGGCAGATTGGGGAAAAACTGTTTTTT
CDR3: CASSSGQIGEKLFF

D: .
J: TRBJ2-5
size: .
V: TRBV6-5
DNA: TGTGCCAGCAGTTCTTTTTATAACCCCCAAGAGACCCAGTACTTC
CDR3: CASSSFYNPQETQYF

D: .
J: TRBJ1-4
size: .
V: TRBV6-6
DNA: TGTGCCAGCAGTGGACGGGGCGTTGCAACTAATGAAAAACTGTTTTTT
CDR3: CASSGRGVATNEKLFF

D: .
J: TRBJ1-3
size: .
V: TRBV5-4
DNA: TGTGCCAGCAGCTCGCCGGGAGATCATGGAAACACCATATATTTT
CDR3: CASSSPGDHGNTIYF

D: .
J: TRBJ2-3
size: .
V: TRBV7-3
DNA: TGTGCCAGCAGCCAAACGGGGTGGGAGACAGATACGCAGTATTTT
CDR3: CASSQTGWETDTQYF

D: TRBD1
J: TRBJ1-2
size: few
V: TRBV12-3/TRBV12-4
DNA: TGTGCCAGCATTGACAGGGGGAATGGCTACACCTTC
CDR3: CASIDRGNGYTF

D: .
J: TRBJ1-2
size: .
V: TRBV27
DNA: TGTGCCAGCAGTTTTACGGGCTTGGCGAACTATGGCTACACCTTC
CDR3: CASSFTGLANYGYTF

D: .
J: TRBJ2-6
size: many
V: TRBV7-3
DNA: TGTGCCAGCAGCATGACAGTAAGCCCCATCTCTGGGGCCAACGTCCTGACTTTC
CDR3: CASSMTVSPISGANVLTF

D: TRBD2
J: TRBJ2-1
size: .
V: TRBV9
DNA: TGTGCCAGCAGCGTACTAGGACTAGCAAACGATCAGTTCTTC
CDR3: CASSVLGLANDQFF

D: TRBD2
J: TRBJ2-2
size: .
V: TRBV6-5
DNA: TGTGCCAGCAGTTGGGGGGGGGGGAACACCGGGGAGCTGTTTTTT
CDR3: CASSWGGGNTGELFF

D: .
J: TRBJ2-1
size: few
V: TRBV5-1
DNA: TGCGCCAGCAGCGTCGGGACAAACAATGAGCAGTTCTTC
CDR3: CASSVGTNNEQFF

D: TRBD1
J: TRBJ1-2
size: few
V: TRBV7-6
DNA: TGTGCCAGCAGCTCAGCCACCGGGACAGGGTTCTCGGACTATGGCTACACCTTC
CDR3: CASSSATGTGFSDYGYTF

D: .
J: TRBJ2-1
size: .
V: TRBV2
DNA: TGTGCCAGCAGTATTGGGCCCGTCGGGAGCTACAATGAGCAGTTCTTC
CDR3: CASSIGPVGSYNEQFF

D: .
J: TRBJ1-6
size: many
V: TRBV7-6
DNA: TGTGCTAGCAGCTTGGACACGTCCACGGGTTCACCCCTCCACTTT
CDR3: CASSLDTSTGSPLHF

D: .
J: TRBJ2-7
size: once
V: TRBV6-6
DNA: TGTGCCAGTGGTGGGCCTTCGAGCTCCTACGAGCAGTACTTC
CDR3: CASGGPSSSYEQYF

D: .
J: TRBJ2-2
size: once
V: TRBV4-1
DNA: TGCGCCAGCAGCCAAATGGACATACCGAACACCGGGGAGCTGTTTTTT
CDR3: CASSQMDIPNTGELFF

D: TRBD2
J: TRBJ2-3
size: few
V: TRBV2
DNA: TGTGCCAGCAGTGACCCGACTAGCGGACCCACAGATACGCAGTATTTT
CDR3: CASSDPTSGPTDTQYF

D: .
J: TRBJ2-3
size: few
V: TRBV2
DNA: TGTGCCAGCAGCGCAGGGAGATCTAGCACAGATACGCAGTATTTT
CDR3: CASSAGRSSTDTQYF

D: TRBD1
J: TRBJ2-1
size: many
V: TRBV19
DNA: TGTGCCAGTAGTTCCGGAACAGGGGGCTACAATGAGCAGTTCTTC
CDR3: CASSSGTGGYNEQFF

D: .
J: TRBJ1-5
size: few
V: TRBV5-6
DNA: TGTGCCAGCAGTCGGGGAACTCAGCCCCAGCATTTT
CDR3: CASSRGTQPQHF

D: TRBD1
J: TRBJ1-2
size: many
V: TRBV7-8
DNA: TGTGCCAGCAGCTTATACTCGACAGGGGTTTACGATGGCTACACCTTC
CDR3: CASSLYSTGVYDGYTF

D: TRBD2
J: TRBJ2-1
size: .
V: TRBV12-3/TRBV12-4
DNA: TGTGCCAGCAGGGGGACTAGCGGGGGATTCTACAATGAGCAGTTCTTC
CDR3: CASRGTSGGFYNEQFF

D: TRBD1
J: TRBJ1-2
size: .
V: TRBV7-9
DNA: TGTGCCAGCAGGGACAGGGGCGATTACGATGGCTACACCTTC
CDR3: CASRDRGDYDGYTF

D: TRBD1
J: TRBJ1-2
size: .
V: TRBV6-5
DNA: TGTGCCAGCAGTCTTACGGGACAGGGGAACGGCTACACCTTC
CDR3: CASSLTGQGNGYTF